A single count supports the clone carrying this TCR beta chain. What it binds is not known. Enrollment shut out patients with autoimmune disease history or systemic immunosuppression. This sample is part of a study of OX40 agonist ivuxolimab in advanced cancers. For the study at large: Patients with prior anti-PD-1, anti-PD-L1 or anti-CTLA-4 therapy were eligible; less than 50% had some.

TCRdb's copy holds only in-frame clones and misses some; the assay was immunoSEQ multiplex PCR. The data hold some 100,000 clones, with approximately 84% observed a single time. This CDR3 has 15 amino acids. V gave up 2 bases and J gave up 5 bases, with 15 bases separating them. Germline CDR1 and CDR2: LNHDA and SQIVND (reference sequence). Findings and limits, study-wide: Expanded peripheral T cell antigen specificity was not determined.

Source: CD4+ or CD8+ T cells sorted from blood, taken in a trial of the OX40 agonist ivuxolimab. V is TRBV19 and J is TRBJ2-5, with TRBD1 as a possible D gene (6 bases). This TCR came from an adult with an advanced solid tumor such as melanoma, head and neck, liver or kidney cancer. For the CDR3, the DNA is TGTGCCAGTAGTATACCTACAGGGTCGGGGGAGACCCAGTACTTC. This gives the protein CASSIPTGSGETQYF. Full variable domain (remainder filled in from reference TRBV19 and TRBJ2-5): DGGITQSPKYLFRKEGQNVTLSCEQNLNHDAMYWYRQDPGQGLRLIYYSQIVNDFQKGDIAEGYSVSREKKESFPLTVTSAQKNPTAFYLCASSIPTGSGETQYFGPGTRLLVL.